The sequence of this T cell receptor (beta chain) was determined in a study of blood T cell repertoires in COVID-19. Profiling relied on immunoSEQ multiplex PCR, and the TCRdb table lists in-frame clones only, not all of them. The table has 150,000 or so clones, roughly 84% seen once. The sequence came from a woman between 50 and 59 years old with acute or convalescent COVID-19. Sequences were obtained from peripheral blood.

The CDR3: CASTERGQGREKLFF. For the CDR3, the DNA is TGTGCCAGCACCGAGAGGGGACAGGGACGCGAAAAACTGTTTTTT. The chain recombines TRBV2 with TRBJ1-4; 9 nucleotides line up with TRBD1. This CDR3 is built from 15 residues. Trimming at V came to 7 bases and at J to 8 bases, leaving 11 bases not matched to a gene. Germline V gene lookup returns CDR1 SNHLY and CDR2 FYNNEI.